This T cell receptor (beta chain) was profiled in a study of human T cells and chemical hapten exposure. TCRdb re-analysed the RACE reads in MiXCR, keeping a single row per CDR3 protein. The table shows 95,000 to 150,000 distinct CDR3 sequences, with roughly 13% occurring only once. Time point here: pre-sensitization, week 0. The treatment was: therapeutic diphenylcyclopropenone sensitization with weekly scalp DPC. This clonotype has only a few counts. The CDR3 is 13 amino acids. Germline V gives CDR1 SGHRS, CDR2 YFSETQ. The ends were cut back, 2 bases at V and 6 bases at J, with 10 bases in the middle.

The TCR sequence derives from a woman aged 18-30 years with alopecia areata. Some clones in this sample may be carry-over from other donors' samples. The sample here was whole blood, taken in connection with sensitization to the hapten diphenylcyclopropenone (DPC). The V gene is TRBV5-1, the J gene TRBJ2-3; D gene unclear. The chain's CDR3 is CASSFGPSDTQYF. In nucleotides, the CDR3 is TGCGCCAGCAGCTTCGGTCCTTCGGATACGCAGTATTTT.